Each of the 27 T cell receptor beta chains below was sequenced from the same sample in a study of long-term antiretroviral therapy in people with HIV. The run of the v3.0 immunoSEQ assay was at survey level. Repertoires were generated with immunoSEQ multiplex PCR, while TCRdb's copy carries only in-frame clones and drops some. This table holds roughly 34,000 clones, around 94% found once. The source was unsorted PBMCs, collected around 5.4 years after starting antiretroviral therapy. All receptors come from a woman between 50 and 59 years old with HIV.

The V call is TRBV19, the J call TRBJ2-1; a weak D match, TRBD1 (6 bases). With 4 bases removed from V and 8 bases from J, the gap between germline ends came to 18 bases. Germline CDR1 is LNHDA and CDR2 is SQIVND (reference sequence). This CDR3 spans 15 amino acids. The CDR3 protein is CASSTLQGRGDEQFF. CDR3 coding DNA: TGTGCCAGTAGTACGCTACAGGGACGGGGCGATGAGCAGTTCTTC. Complete variable domain (other parts from reference TRBV19 and TRBJ2-1): DGGITQSPKYLFRKEGQNVTLSCEQNLNHDAMYWYRQDPGQGLRLIYYSQIVNDFQKGDIAEGYSVSREKKESFPLTVTSAQKNPTAFYLCASSTLQGRGDEQFFGPGTRLTVL.

V and J are TRBV15 and TRBJ2-3, with a weak D call TRBD2 (6 bases). The CDR3 totals 14 residues. Deletions cut 7 bases from V and 6 bases from J, with 17 bases between. CDR1 and CDR2 from the germline V gene are LNHNV and YYDKDF (reference sequence). CDR3 in amino acids: CATTQGFSGDTQYF. The CDR3 nucleotides read TGTGCCACCACCCAAGGTTTTAGCGGCGATACGCAGTATTTT. The full variable domain, rest sourced from reference TRBV15 and TRBJ2-3, is DAMVIQNPRYQVTQFGKPVTLSCSQTLNHNVMYWYQQKSSQAPKLLFHYYDKDFNNEADTPDNFQSRRPNTSFCFLDIRSPGLGDTAMYLCATTQGFSGDTQYFGPGTRLTVL.

The chain recombines TRBV5-1 with TRBJ1-3, with a possible D match to TRBD1 (6 bases). Germline CDR1 is SGHRS and CDR2 is YFSETQ. The CDR3 loop spans 16 amino acids. The germline V and J ends were trimmed by 4 bases and 4 bases, with 18 bases remaining between them. The CDR3, as DNA: TGCGCCAGCAGCGTTGAGCTGACAGGCCACGGAAACACCATATATTTT. Amino acids: CASSVELTGHGNTIYF.

V gene TRBV9 combines with J gene TRBJ2-6; TRBD2 matches 14 bases. The CDR3 has 18 residues. CDR1 is SGDLS and CDR2 is YYNGEE in the germline V gene. Losses at the gene ends were 4 bases for V and 0 bases for J; bases not matched to a gene: 3. CDR3 DNA sequence: TGTGCCAGCAGCCCGGGACTAGCGGGGGCCTCTGGGGCCAACGTCCTGACTTTC. Its protein is CASSPGLAGASGANVLTF.

The chain carries TRBV7-9 and TRBJ2-2; TRBD2 agrees at 9 bases. V gave up 0 bases and J gave up 7 bases; unmatched junction bases: 12. CDR1 and CDR2 (germline): SEHNR, FQNEAQ (reference sequence). This CDR3 has 18 amino acids. CDR3 loop: CASSLARLAEGAYGELFF. The CDR3 coding sequence is TGTGCCAGCAGCTTAGCGCGACTAGCGGAGGGAGCTTACGGGGAGCTGTTTTTT.

The chain links TRBV11-2 to TRBJ1-4; a weak D match, TRBD1 (5 bases). Germline values: CDR1 SGHAT, CDR2 FQNNGV. V lost 1 base, J lost 5 bases, and 11 bases lay in between. The CDR3 totals 15 residues. The CDR3 nucleotides read TGTGCCAGCAGCTTAGCGGGGGAAGTAAATGAAAAACTGTTTTTT. Amino acids: CASSLAGEVNEKLFF.

The chain uses TRBV7-2 and TRBJ1-3; 9 bases line up with TRBD1. V was pared by 3 bases and J by 4 bases, with 4 bases of the junction left unmatched. The germline V gene encodes CDR1 SGHTA and CDR2 FQGNSA. The CDR3 spans 15 residues. CDR3 sequence reads: CASSFRTGEGNTIYF. The DNA for the CDR3 is TGTGCCAGCAGCTTTAGGACAGGGGAAGGAAACACCATATATTTT.

This chain joins TRBV27 and TRBJ2-3, with 9 bases fitting TRBD1. This CDR3 region has 12 residues. Germline V lookup: CDR1 MNHEY, CDR2 SMNVEV (reference sequence). Germline trimming cut 5 bases from V and 8 bases from J; bases unmatched to any gene: 2. CDR3 DNA sequence: TGTGCCAGCAGTCTACAGGGGGCTACGCAGTATTTT. Translated, it gives CASSLQGATQYF.

The chain couples TRBV5-4 to TRBJ1-1, with D perhaps TRBD1 (5 bases). Germline loops: CDR1 SGHNT, CDR2 YYREEE (reference sequence). Trimming stripped 5 bases from V and 0 bases from J, with 11 bases between. This CDR3 contains 14 residues. CDR3 coding DNA: TGTGCCAGCAGTTCGGAGGGGATGAACACTGAAGCTTTCTTT. It is translated as CASSSEGMNTEAFF.

The V call is TRBV4-2, the J call TRBJ2-3, with 8 bases matching TRBD2. CDR3 size: 16 residues. The J segment lost 2 bases and the V segment lost 0 bases, leaving 4 bases of the junction unmatched. Germline V gene sequence: CDR1 LGHNA, CDR2 YNFKEQ. This CDR3 is CASSQENGGVTDTQYF. In nucleotides, the CDR3 is TGTGCCAGCAGCCAAGAGAACGGGGGGGTCACAGATACGCAGTATTTT.

V usage is TRBV29-1 and J usage is TRBJ1-1; no clear D. Trimming cost V 7 bases and J 1 base, with 7 bases left between them. CDR3 length: 11 residues. Looked up from germline, CDR1 is SQVTM and CDR2 is ANQGSEA. The CDR3 bases are TGCAGCGCCGCAGCGAACACTGAAGCTTTCTTT. It specifies CSAAANTEAFF.

The chain links TRBV11-1 to TRBJ2-1; the D gene could be TRBD1 or TRBD2 (7 bases each). The V end lost 5 bases, the J end lost 8 bases, and 22 bases lay between the germline ends. CDR3 size: 16 residues. The V gene's germline CDR1 is SGHAT and CDR2 FQDESV (reference sequence). The CDR3 DNA reads TGTGCCAGCAGCGCGGGGGACAGATCAAATTTCCATGAGCAGTTCTTC. Translated: CASSAGDRSNFHEQFF.

The rearrangement joins TRBV10-3 to TRBJ1-5, with D maybe TRBD1 (5 bases). The CDR3 runs 11 residues. Trimming pared 8 bases from V and 9 bases from J, leaving 11 bases between. The germline CDR1 and CDR2 sequences are ENHRY and SYGVKD. CDR3 DNA sequence: TGTGCCATCCGGGGCCTGGGGCCCCAGCATTTT. Protein sequence: CAIRGLGPQHF.

The chain employs TRBV2 and TRBJ2-1, with 10 nucleotides matching TRBD2. The V gene's germline CDR1 is SNHLY and CDR2 FYNNEI. The V segment lost 2 bases and the J segment 5 bases; nucleotides outside the gene matches: 6. This CDR3 comprises 16 residues. In DNA form, the CDR3 reads TGTGCCAGCAGTGAAAGTAGCGGGGGGCACAACAATGAGCAGTTCTTC. It encodes CASSESSGGHNNEQFF.

The chain joins TRBV13 to TRBJ1-3; 8 bases align to TRBD1. The CDR3 covers 17 residues. J lost 0 bases, V lost 4 bases, and 8 bases had no gene match. Germline V CDR1 and CDR2: PRHDT, FYEKMQ (reference sequence). The CDR3 is CASSSRQGFTSGNTIYF. DNA for the CDR3: TGTGCCAGCAGCTCAAGACAGGGGTTTACCTCTGGAAACACCATATATTTT.

The rearrangement links TRBV6-1 to TRBJ1-3, with no clear D. Germline V gene sequence: CDR1 MNHNS, CDR2 SASEGT. There are 14 residues in the CDR3. Trimming left V 9 bases short and J 4 bases short, with 16 bases between. This CDR3 is CASSGFQEGNTIYF. DNA for the CDR3: TGTGCCAGTTCCGGATTCCAAGAAGGAAACACCATATATTTT.

The gene calls are TRBV29-1 and TRBJ2-7; tentatively, D is TRBD1 (5 bases). Between the trimmed V and J ends, which lost 3 bases and 2 bases, there was a span of 11 bases. The germline V gene encodes CDR1 SQVTM and CDR2 ANQGSEA. CDR3 length: 13 residues. CDR3 region: CSVEAGPPYEQYF. In DNA, the CDR3 is TGCAGCGTTGAGGCAGGGCCGCCCTACGAGCAGTACTTC.

The rearrangement joins TRBV9 to TRBJ1-4; 7 bases agree with TRBD1. Germline V gene data show CDR1 as SGDLS and CDR2 as YYNGEE. Losses at the gene ends were 4 bases for V and 6 bases for J; bases not matched to a gene: 9. The CDR3 runs 15 residues. As DNA, the CDR3 is TGTGCCAGCAGCCTAACAGGGGTGCCTGATGAAAAACTGTTTTTT. This codes for CASSLTGVPDEKLFF.

The chain recombines TRBV23-1 with TRBJ2-2, with TRBD1 matching 7 bases. TRBV23-1 is known as an ORF, though its function is uncertain. V shed 11 bases, J shed 6 bases, and the junction held 9 bases outside the gene matches. This CDR3 is 13 amino acids long. In DNA, the CDR3 is TGCGCCGCTCCGAGACAGGGACCCGGGGAGCTGTTTTTT. Its protein is CAAPRQGPGELFF.

The V and J genes are TRBV5-1 and TRBJ2-7, with D possibly being TRBD2 (6 bases). With 0 bases removed from V and 5 bases from J, the gap between germline ends came to 18 bases. CDR1 SGHRS and CDR2 YFSETQ come from the germline V gene. The CDR3 spans 16 residues. The CDR3: CASSLEGGWGSHEQYF. Written as DNA, the CDR3 is TGCGCCAGCAGCTTGGAGGGAGGTTGGGGTTCCCACGAGCAGTACTTC.

This clone was observed a single time. The V call is TRBV6-1, the J call TRBJ2-7; D call uncertain. Germline lookup yields CDR1 MNHNS and CDR2 SASEGT. V lost 8 bases and J lost 4, with 15 bases in between. This CDR3 is built from 13 residues. The CDR3 coding sequence is TGTGCCAGCTTAGAGGTGCTGGGGTACGAGCAGTACTTC. It specifies CASLEVLGYEQYF.

The chain carries TRBV6-6 and TRBJ2-6; D is ambiguous. CDR1 and CDR2 from the germline V gene are MNHNY and SVGAGI (reference sequence). Trimming pared 4 bases from V and 9 bases from J, leaving 16 bases between. This CDR3 region has 15 residues. The CDR3 DNA is TGTGCCAGCAGTTTAACGGTCCTACGAGACAACGTCCTGACTTTC. Its translation: CASSLTVLRDNVLTF.

This chain joins TRBV29-1 and TRBJ1-2; TRBD1 aligns across 9 bases. V dropped 7 bases and J dropped 2; count of bases not matched to a gene: 11. CDR1 SQVTM and CDR2 ANQGSEA come from the germline V gene. CDR3 length equals 15 residues. CDR3 amino acids: CSAETGQGTNYGYTF. CDR3 coding DNA: TGCAGCGCGGAAACGGGACAGGGAACGAACTATGGCTACACCTTC.

For the CDR3, the DNA is TGTGCCAGCAGTGAAGCAAGAGGACTTTATGGCTACACCTTC. It encodes CASSEARGLYGYTF. The chain uses TRBV6-1 and TRBJ1-2; D uncertain. The V end lost 0 bases, the J end lost 5 bases, and 10 bases lay between the germline ends. The CDR3 has 14 residues. Germline CDR1 and CDR2: MNHNS and SASEGT.

The chain recombines TRBV2 with TRBJ1-6; D may be TRBD1 (6 bases). The CDR3 sequence is 16 residues long. CDR1 SNHLY and CDR2 FYNNEI come from the germline V gene. The germline V and J ends were trimmed by 0 bases and 9 bases, with 15 bases remaining between them. CDR3 residues: CASSEARGASGSPLHF. CDR3 nucleotides: TGTGCCAGCAGTGAAGCGCGGGGGGCAAGTGGTTCACCCCTCCACTTT.

The chain uses TRBV18 and TRBJ1-1; no clear D gene. Trimming shortened V by 3 bases and J by 8 bases, and 13 bases separated the two germline ends. This CDR3 comprises 13 residues. Germline V lookup: CDR1 KGHSH, CDR2 LQKENI. The CDR3 DNA is TGTGCCAGCTCACCCGATAGGCCCGCGGAAGCTTTCTTT. Its protein is CASSPDRPAEAFF.

This chain uses TRBV19 with TRBJ1-1, with 8 bases identical to TRBD1. This CDR3 has 14 amino acids. Germline loops: CDR1 LNHDA, CDR2 SQIVND (reference sequence). J lost 2 bases, V lost 7 bases, and 6 bases had no gene match. CDR3 residues: CASTRTGLNTEAFF. CDR3 in DNA: TGTGCCAGTACCCGGACAGGGCTAAACACTGAAGCTTTCTTT.